Sequencing of this T cell receptor beta chain was carried out in a study of brain T cells in children with intractable seizures. General study findings and limits: Pre-surgery blood may have been undersampled, hiding some clones.

Only cases whose brain tissue showed the highest T cell transcript signatures were sequenced. Pre-surgery treatment included at least one anti-epileptic drug. Note on this clone: Antigen unknown.

TCRdb's table, derived via immunoSEQ multiplex PCR, lists solely in-frame clones and lacks some. This repertoire shows some 41,000 clones, around nine tenths found once; its top ten account for 6.3%. The V gene's germline CDR1 is MNHEY and CDR2 SVGAGI. The CDR3 has 16 residues. V lost 2 bases, J lost 1 base, and 12 bases lay in between. Sequences were derived from peripheral blood, sampled at surgery. This rearrangement joins TRBV6-5 to TRBJ1-3, with a possible D match to TRBD1 (5 bases). This TCR was sampled from a girl aged 2 to 10 with tuberous sclerosis and intractable seizures. CDR3 region: CASSYDSGWSGNTIYF. The CDR3 DNA reads TGTGCCAGCAGTTACGACTCAGGGTGGTCTGGAAACACCATATATTTT.